This T cell receptor beta chain was sequenced in a study of blood T cell repertoires in COVID-19. Across the study: The cDNA or gDNA used as material had been derived from T cells, B-cell-depleted T cells, or PBMCs.

The table came from immunoSEQ multiplex PCR; TCRdb's copy has only in-frame clones and leaves some out. The sample yields 190,000 or so clones, about four fifths seen once. Individuals aged about 18 to 100 years were recruited from 20 to 25 US areas. V was pared by 6 bases and J by 2 bases, with 7 bases of the junction left unmatched. Germline-derived CDR1 and CDR2 are MDHEN and SYDVKM. The CDR3 is 14 amino acids. The specimen sequenced was PBMCs or T cells enriched from blood (not recorded which). V usage is TRBV28 and J usage is TRBJ2-7; 7 bases are shared with TRBD1. The source is a man in his forties or fifties who had recovered from COVID-19. Here the CDR3 reads CASRPTGAAYEQYV. CDR3 DNA sequence: TGTGCCAGCAGGCCAACAGGGGCCGCCTACGAGCAGTACGTC.